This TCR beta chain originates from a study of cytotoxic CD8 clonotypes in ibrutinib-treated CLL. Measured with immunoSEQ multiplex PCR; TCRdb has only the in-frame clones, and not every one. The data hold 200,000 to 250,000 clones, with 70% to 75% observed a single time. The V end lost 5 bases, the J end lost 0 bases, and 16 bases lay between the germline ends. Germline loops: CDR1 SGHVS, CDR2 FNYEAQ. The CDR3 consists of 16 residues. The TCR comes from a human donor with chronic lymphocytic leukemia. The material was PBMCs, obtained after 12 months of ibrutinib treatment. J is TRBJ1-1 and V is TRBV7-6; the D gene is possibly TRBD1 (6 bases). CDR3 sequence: CASSLLDSALNTEAFF. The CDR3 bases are TGTGCCAGCAGCCTACTGGACAGCGCCCTGAACACTGAAGCTTTCTTT.